This TCR beta chain was captured by sequencing in a study of regulatory T cells in long-lasting Graves disease. Time point given: newly diagnosed GD, antithyroid drugs for less than 3 months. The TCR library used RNA extracted from PBMCs. iRepertoire HTBI primers and Arm-PCR of CDR3 regions built TCR beta libraries. Each CDR3 protein gets one entry after TCRdb re-called the multiplex PCR reads with MiXCR. The sample records 400,000 to 450,000 distinct CDR3 sequences, about 15% being singletons. Germline V CDR1 and CDR2: DFQATT, SNEGSKA (reference sequence). Trimming took off 0 bases at V and 8 bases at J, with 14 bases between the two ends. This CDR3 region has 14 residues. These data also formed part of another study, on T cells in Graves' hyperthyroidism and ophthalmopathy.

The source was peripheral blood mononuclear cells (PBMCs), collected at new diagnosis, from a patient treated with antithyroid drugs. This sequence was found in a woman younger than 45 with Graves disease. This chain links TRBV20-1 with TRBJ2-1; possibly TRBD2 for D (5 bases). The CDR3 nucleotides read TGCAGTGCTAGAGATAGGCTAGCTAGTGATGAGCAGTTCTTC. Translation: CSARDRLASDEQFF.